This TCR beta chain was identified during a study of blood T cell repertoires in COVID-19. Germline CDR1 reads SNHLY; CDR2 reads FYNNEI. CDR3 size: 13 residues. V lost 5 bases to trimming and J lost 5 bases; unmatched junction nucleotides: 3. In the original workflow: How many nucleated cells were present was estimated from reference gene primer amplification. Profiling relied on immunoSEQ multiplex PCR, and the TCRdb table lists in-frame clones only, not all of them. V, J and clone size were drawn from that table, and D and trimming were deduced from the DNA. The sample lists 150,000 or so clones, around 84% occurring once.

This receptor was taken from a woman between 55 and 75 years old with acute or convalescent COVID-19. The chain combines TRBV2 with TRBJ2-1, with 7 bases aligning to TRBD1. The specimen was peripheral blood. CDR3 loop: CASSRQGNNEQFF. DNA of the CDR3: TGTGCCAGCAGTCGACAGGGCAACAATGAGCAGTTCTTC.